This T cell receptor (beta chain) was documented in a study of CD8+CD57+ T cells in acquired aplastic anemia. Study overall: Recorded DNA amounts for sorted CD4+ and CD8+ cells had an average of around 3.4 ug.

Study-level findings and limits: Overlap between patients and controls comprised about 28 CD8+ CDR3 sequences.

Only patients with CD8+CD57+ cell expansion on flow cytometry were chosen for sequencing. With no exception, the patients had severe acquired aplastic anemia. The V gene's germline CDR1 is SGHVS and CDR2 FNYEAQ. CDR3 length: 12 amino acids. Trimming removed 5 bases at V and 4 bases at J, with 9 bases between. The study profiled TCR beta VDJ and CDR3 using genomic DNA as template. In TCRdb, the reads were re-called with MiXCR into one record per CDR3 protein. The repertoire holds 120,000 or so distinct CDR3 sequences, with less than 50% as singletons. Notes on this clonotype: What it binds is not known.

The chain uses TRBV7-6 and TRBJ2-7; D is unclear. The clonotype was recovered from a human donor with aplastic anemia. Sequencing input: sorted CD4+, CD8+, or CD8+CD57+ T cells (not recorded which) from PBMCs. The chain's CDR3 is CASSMGSYEQYF. The CDR3 DNA follows: TGTGCCAGCAGCATGGGGTCGTACGAGCAGTACTTC.